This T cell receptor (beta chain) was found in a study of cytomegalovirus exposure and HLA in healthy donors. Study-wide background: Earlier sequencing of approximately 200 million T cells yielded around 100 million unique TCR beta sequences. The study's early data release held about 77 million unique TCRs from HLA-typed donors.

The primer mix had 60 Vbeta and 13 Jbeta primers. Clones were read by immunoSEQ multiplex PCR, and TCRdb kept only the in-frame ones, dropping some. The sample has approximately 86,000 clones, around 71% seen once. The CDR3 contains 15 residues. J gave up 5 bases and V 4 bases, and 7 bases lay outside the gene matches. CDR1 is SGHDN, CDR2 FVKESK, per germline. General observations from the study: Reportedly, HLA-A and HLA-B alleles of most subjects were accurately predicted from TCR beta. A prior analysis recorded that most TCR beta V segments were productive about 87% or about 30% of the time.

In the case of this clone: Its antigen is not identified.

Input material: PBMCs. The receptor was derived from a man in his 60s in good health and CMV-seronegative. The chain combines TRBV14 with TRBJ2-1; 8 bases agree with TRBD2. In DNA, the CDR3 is TGTGCCAGCAGCCTACCGGGGGGGGCTCACAATGAGCAGTTCTTC. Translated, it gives CASSLPGGAHNEQFF.